This TCR beta chain originates from a study of beta chain features in type 1 diabetes. As for the study in general: Age, gender, cell numbers and subset yield matched between patients and controls.

This clone was picked up a small number of times. Its antigen remains unknown. Expressed TCRB transcripts were sequenced because the isolated RNA had all been reverse transcribed beforehand. The table came from immunoSEQ multiplex PCR; TCRdb's copy has only in-frame clones and leaves some out. Among about 660,000 clones listed, 11% to 15% were seen once. Overall study findings and caveats: People with Type 1 diabetes carried modestly yet significantly shorter TCRB CDR3s in all four CD4+ subsets.

The CDR3 is 16 residues long. V lost 6 bases to trimming and J lost 7 bases, with 22 bases between them. In germline, CDR1 is MDHEN, CDR2 SYDVKM. Material for sequencing was naive CD4+ T cells from blood. This TCR derives from a man between 18 and 35 years old with type 1 diabetes. V usage is TRBV28 and J usage is TRBJ2-1; D is perhaps TRBD2 (7 bases). CDR3 in DNA: TGTGCCAGCAGCCAGTTTACGGGGGGCGCCGGTAATGAGCAGTTCTTC. Protein product: CASSQFTGGAGNEQFF.